The 14 T cell receptor beta chains presented below share a single source sample, sequenced in a study of shared clonotypes between healthy human individuals. Positive CCR7 selection of CD45RO-negative cells yielded the naive CD8 cells, and terminally differentiated effector memory CD45RA+ cells were excluded. Assay: immunoSEQ multiplex PCR; the TCRdb copy retains only in-frame clones and omits some. The sample has about 2,200,000 clones, about 93% seen once. Sequences were obtained from naive CD8+ T cells from PBMCs. These receptor sequences come from a man aged 18 to 35 in good health. Some clones in this sample may be carry-over from other donors' samples.

The rearrangement uses TRBV5-4 and TRBJ2-5, with 9 positions matching TRBD2. CDR1 is SGHNT and CDR2 is YYREEE in the germline V gene (reference sequence). J was trimmed by 4 bases and V by 0 bases; bases with no gene match: 4. The CDR3 has 15 residues. The CDR3 DNA sequence: TGTGCCAGCAGCTTGGGCGGGAGGGCCACAGAGACCCAGTACTTC. Residues: CASSLGGRATETQYF.

The rearrangement links TRBV5-3 to TRBJ1-4; D ambiguous. TRBV5-3 is an open reading frame whose function is uncertain. The V gene lost 0 bases and the J gene lost 3 bases, with 12 bases spanning the gap. The CDR3 loop spans 16 amino acids. The DNA of the CDR3 is TGTGCCAGAAGCTTGGCCAGGAGGGCGGCTAATGAAAAACTGTTTTTT. Its protein product is CARSLARRAANEKLFF.

This clone was counted between two and nine times. Within the sample, other DNA sequences also encode this same CDR3. This chain links TRBV20-1 with TRBJ1-3; D unresolved. The V gene lost 0 bases and the J gene lost 4 bases, with 1 base spanning the gap. CDR3 length: 11 amino acids. Germline V gene lookup returns CDR1 DFQATT and CDR2 SNEGSKA (reference sequence). The CDR3 nucleotides are TGCAGTGCTAGAGAGGGAAACACCATATATTTT. It is translated as CSAREGNTIYF.

This chain joins TRBV4-2 and TRBJ2-3; TRBD1 agrees at 11 bases. V lost 4 bases to trimming and J lost 1 base; unmatched junction nucleotides: 7. The CDR3 has 17 amino acids. The germline V gene encodes CDR1 LGHNA and CDR2 YNFKEQ. For the CDR3, the DNA is TGTGCCAGCAGCCCCAGGACAGGGGGCGTAGGCACAGATACGCAGTATTTT. Its protein is CASSPRTGGVGTDTQYF.

The CDR3 nucleotides read TGTGCCAGCAGCTTTGTCGGCTGGGGAACTTACAATGAGCAGTTCTTC. It codes for CASSFVGWGTYNEQFF. This chain connects TRBV7-2 to TRBJ2-1; D gene unclear. The germline gives CDR1 SGHTA, CDR2 FQGNSA. Trimming removed 3 bases at V and 4 bases at J, with 16 bases between. This CDR3 has 16 residues.

Concerning this clone itself: Other DNA sequences of this sample code for an identical CDR3. The chain recombines TRBV28 with TRBJ1-2, with no clear D. From germline, CDR1 is MDHEN and CDR2 SYDVKM. The V end was cut by 5 bases, the J end by 0 bases, with 7 bases between. The CDR3 loop spans 13 amino acids. The chain's CDR3 is CASSLTANYGYTF. The CDR3 region has the DNA TGTGCCAGCAGTCTAACAGCTAACTATGGCTACACCTTC.

This chain links TRBV1 with TRBJ2-1. TRBV1 is classified as a pseudogene. CDR3 length equals 16 residues. The CDR3 protein is CTSSHYGKGGYNEQFF. Written as DNA, the CDR3 is TGCACCAGCAGCCACTACGGAAAGGGGGGTTACAATGAGCAGTTCTTC.

This clone was found once. The chain employs TRBV10-3 and TRBJ2-7; TRBD1 matches at 9 bases. The V and J ends lost 4 bases and 3 bases, in that order; junction bases with no gene match: 4. Germline lookup yields CDR1 ENHRY and CDR2 SYGVKD. CDR3 length: 14 residues. CDR3 DNA sequence: TGTGCCATCAGTGTCGACAGGGGGGGCTACGAGCAGTACTTC. Its translation is CAISVDRGGYEQYF.

This chain uses TRBV7-6 with TRBJ2-7; TRBD1 matches 9 bases. CDR1 SGHVS and CDR2 FNYEAQ come from the germline V gene. Losses at the gene ends were 5 bases for V and 6 bases for J; bases not matched to a gene: 14. CDR3 length: 16 residues. The CDR3, as DNA: TGTGCCAGCAGCGAAAGGACAGGGGCGAAGACCGGCGAGCAGTACTTC. Protein: CASSERTGAKTGEQYF.

V and J are TRBV11-2 and TRBJ1-1; a weak D match, TRBD1 (5 bases). This CDR3 has 15 amino acids. Germline V CDR1 and CDR2: SGHAT, FQNNGV. V dropped 1 base and J dropped 3 bases, with 12 bases sitting between them. The CDR3 loop reads CASSLGRLGDTEAFF. The CDR3 DNA is TGTGCCAGCAGCTTAGGTAGGTTGGGGGACACTGAAGCTTTCTTT.

The J gene is TRBJ1-3, the V gene TRBV5-6, with D hard to call. Germline values: CDR1 SGHDT, CDR2 YYEEEE. V dropped 1 base and J dropped 1 base, with 6 bases sitting between them. The CDR3 totals 14 residues. The CDR3 spells CASSLWLSGNTIYF. In DNA form, the CDR3 reads TGTGCCAGCAGCTTGTGGCTTTCTGGAAACACCATATATTTT. Full variable domain (missing parts from reference TRBV5-6 and TRBJ1-3): DAGVTQSPTHLIKTRGQQVTLRCSPKSGHDTVSWYQQALGQGPQFIFQYYEEEERQRGNFPDRFSGHQFPNYSSELNVNALLLGDSALYLCASSLWLSGNTIYFGEGSWLTVV.

The table lists this clone with a few counts. In the same sample, other DNA sequences code for this CDR3. This chain uses TRBV6-5 with TRBJ1-1, with 8 bases matching TRBD1. CDR1 and CDR2 (germline): MNHEY, SVGAGI. The V gene end was trimmed by 4 bases and the J gene end by 1 base; junction bases not matched to a gene: 2. This CDR3 contains 14 residues. CDR3 nucleotides: TGTGCCAGCAGTTCCGGGACAGGGAACACTGAAGCTTTCTTT. As protein: CASSSGTGNTEAFF.

The V and J genes are TRBV27 and TRBJ2-5, with 7 nucleotides matching TRBD1. The germline V gene encodes CDR1 MNHEY and CDR2 SMNVEV (reference sequence). Trimming took 2 bases from V and 4 from J; bases not matched to a gene: 10. This CDR3 has 16 amino acids. CDR3 sequence reads: CASSLMWTGITETQYF. CDR3 coding DNA: TGTGCCAGCAGTTTAATGTGGACAGGAATCACAGAGACCCAGTACTTC.

The V gene is TRBV9, the J gene TRBJ1-2; D may be TRBD1 (6 bases). The CDR3 consists of 15 residues. V shed 4 bases and J shed 6 bases, with 19 bases lying between them. CDR1 and CDR2 from the germline V gene are SGDLS and YYNGEE. The CDR3, as DNA: TGTGCCAGCAGCTTCATCCAGGGGCGAGGGGATGGCTACACCTTC. This sequence encodes CASSFIQGRGDGYTF.